One sample yielded the 25 T cell receptor beta chains listed below, sequenced in a study of CD8 T cells in ankylosing spondylitis. Antigens for these TCRs are unknown. General study findings and limits: What seemed typical of ankylosing spondylitis blood was a TCR beta motif built from fewer than ten highly homologous variants.

TCRdb re-analysed the 5' RACE reads in MiXCR, keeping a single row per CDR3 protein. The sample has 700,000 to 1,000,000 distinct CDR3 sequences; 12% are singletons. The sequenced material came from blood, either unsorted or a sorted T cell fraction (not recorded which). These receptors were collected from a male donor with ankylosing spondylitis.

In this sample, this clonotype turned up a few times. This chain uses TRBV7-6 with TRBJ1-2; D may be TRBD1 (6 bases). Trimming shortened V by 3 bases and J by 3 bases, and 11 bases separated the two germline ends. Germline loops: CDR1 SGHVS, CDR2 FNYEAQ. The CDR3 runs 14 residues. CDR3 nucleotide sequence: TGTGCCAGCAGCTTGGCGGACAGTCACTATGGCTACACCTTC. Its translation: CASSLADSHYGYTF.

This clonotype was seen a handful of times. The J gene is TRBJ1-2, the V gene TRBV5-1; 8 nucleotides agree with TRBD1. V lost 3 bases, J lost 5 bases, and 6 bases stayed unmatched. Germline CDR1 and CDR2: SGHRS and YFSETQ. The CDR3 is 14 residues long. The CDR3 DNA reads as TGCGCCAGCAGCTCCCAGGGGGCTCGGTATGGCTACACCTTC. Translation gives CASSSQGARYGYTF.

The rearrangement uses TRBV7-2 and TRBJ1-5, with D possibly TRBD1 on 6 matching bases. From germline, CDR1 is SGHTA and CDR2 FQGNSA. Between the trimmed V and J ends, which lost 8 bases and 3 bases, there was a span of 11 bases. The CDR3 spans 13 residues. This CDR3 reads CASRTGPNQPQHF. The CDR3 nucleotides read TGTGCCAGCCGCACAGGGCCCAATCAGCCCCAGCATTTT. Using reference TRBV7-2 and TRBJ1-5 for the parts outside the CDR3, the full variable domain is GAGVSQSPSNKVTEKGKDVELRCDPISGHTALYWYRQSLGQGLEFLIYFQGNSAPDKSGLPSDRFSAERTGGSVSTLTIQRTQQEDSAVYLCASRTGPNQPQHFGDGTRLSIL.

This clonotype has only a few counts. The chain carries TRBV7-2 and TRBJ1-1; D is unclear. Per germline, CDR1 SGHTA and CDR2 FQGNSA. This CDR3 region has 13 residues. V was trimmed by 1 base and J by 5 bases, leaving 8 bases between them. CDR3 in amino acids: CASSLDGRTEAFF. The CDR3 bases are TGTGCCAGCAGCTTAGACGGCAGGACTGAAGCTTTCTTT.

V usage is TRBV11-2 and J usage is TRBJ2-3; TRBD1 agrees at 8 bases. The CDR3 totals 15 residues. With V trimmed by 5 bases and J by 6 bases, 10 bases remained unmatched. Germline loops: CDR1 SGHAT, CDR2 FQNNGV. As DNA, the CDR3 is TGTGCCAGCAGCCCGACAGGGGAAGGGGCGGATACGCAGTATTTT. Translated: CASSPTGEGADTQYF.

J is TRBJ2-1 and V is TRBV12-3 or TRBV12-4, with TRBD2 identical over 10 bases. This CDR3 region has 14 residues. The V segment lost 7 bases and the J segment 4 bases; nucleotides outside the gene matches: 4. The CDR3 loop is CASTIAGGYNEQFF. The CDR3 bases are TGTGCCAGCACTATAGCGGGAGGTTACAATGAGCAGTTCTTC.

This clonotype came up many times. J is TRBJ2-3 and V is TRBV29-1; 11 positions agree with TRBD2. CDR1 and CDR2 (germline): SQVTM, ANQGSEA. V lost 2 bases, J lost 6 bases, and 1 base stayed unmatched. The CDR3 is 13 residues long. The CDR3 spells CSVESSGRDTQYF. Written as DNA, the CDR3 is TGCAGCGTTGAATCTAGCGGGAGGGATACGCAGTATTTT.

This clonotype was counted ten times or more. The chain employs TRBV10-3 and TRBJ1-5; D gene unclear. CDR3 size: 12 residues. Per the germline V gene, CDR1 is ENHRY and CDR2 is SYGVKD. Deletions cut 6 bases from V and 7 bases from J, with 10 bases between. CDR3 in DNA: TGTGCCATCAGCCAACCCGGGCAGCCCCAGCATTTT. Its protein is CAISQPGQPQHF.

V usage is TRBV24-1 and J usage is TRBJ1-1; 7 nucleotides align to TRBD1. CDR3 length: 14 residues. Per germline, CDR1 KGHDR and CDR2 SFDVKD. V dropped 4 bases and J dropped 1; count of bases not matched to a gene: 2. CDR3 in amino acids: CATSDTGANTEAFF. The CDR3 region has the DNA TGTGCCACCAGTGACACAGGGGCGAACACTGAAGCTTTCTTT.

Many counts were recorded for this clonotype. The chain uses TRBV15 and TRBJ1-4; possible D gene TRBD1, 6 bases. This CDR3 has 13 residues. V lost 0 bases and J 8 bases, leaving 7 bases between the germline ends. CDR1 is LNHNV, CDR2 YYDKDF, per germline (reference sequence). CDR3 nucleotides: TGTGCCACCAGCAGAGACAGGGGAGAAAAACTGTTTTTT. Residues: CATSRDRGEKLFF.

This clonotype was counted at least ten times. The J gene is TRBJ2-7, the V gene TRBV12-3 or TRBV12-4; the D gene is possibly TRBD1 (6 bases). V dropped 6 bases and J dropped 3 bases, with 15 bases sitting between them. There are 14 residues in the CDR3. CDR3 sequence: CASSPKRGNYEQYF. For the CDR3, the DNA is TGTGCCAGCAGCCCCAAGAGGGGGAACTACGAGCAGTACTTC.

This clonotype was counted only a few times. The rearrangement uses TRBV6-1 and TRBJ2-5, with 10 nucleotides matching TRBD2. This CDR3 is built from 15 residues. V was pared by 5 bases and J by 5 bases, with 8 bases of the junction left unmatched. Germline CDR1 MNHNS, CDR2 SASEGT. The CDR3 sequence is CASSRHLAGDETQYF. In DNA, the CDR3 is TGTGCCAGCAGTCGCCATCTAGCGGGAGACGAGACCCAGTACTTC.

This clonotype has a count of ten or more. The CDR3 loop is CSPKRGSYEQYF. In DNA form, the CDR3 reads TGCAGTCCCAAGAGGGGCTCCTACGAGCAGTACTTC. The chain recombines TRBV20-1 with TRBJ2-7; D could derive from TRBD1 or TRBD2 (5 bases each). V lost 8 bases and J lost 0, with 11 bases in between. Germline CDR1 DFQATT, CDR2 SNEGSKA (reference sequence). The CDR3 is made up of 12 amino acids.

Only a few counts were recorded for this clonotype. This chain links TRBV6-1 with TRBJ2-5, with D perhaps TRBD1 (5 bases). This CDR3 region has 14 residues. V lost 9 bases and J 5 bases, leaving 19 bases between the germline ends. Germline CDR1 reads MNHNS; CDR2 reads SASEGT. As DNA, the CDR3 is TGTGCCAGTCAACCAGGGAATGTACAGGAGACCCAGTACTTC. It encodes CASQPGNVQETQYF.

This clonotype was counted only a few times. V is TRBV10-3 and J is TRBJ2-3; 10 bases agree with TRBD2. Trimming cost V 4 bases and J 2 bases; bases outside gene matches: 3. The germline CDR1 and CDR2 sequences are ENHRY and SYGVKD. The CDR3 contains 15 residues. The CDR3 DNA is TGTGCCATCAGTGGGCTAGCGGGGGTCACAGATACGCAGTATTTT. Translation: CAISGLAGVTDTQYF.

The table lists this clonotype with a few counts. V usage is TRBV27 and J usage is TRBJ2-1; weak D call: TRBD2 (6 bases). V lost 6 bases and J 5 bases, leaving 14 bases between the germline ends. CDR1 and CDR2 from the germline V gene are MNHEY and SMNVEV (reference sequence). The CDR3 has 14 amino acids. The CDR3 protein is CASSPFGGNNEQFF. Written as DNA, the CDR3 is TGTGCCAGCAGCCCTTTTGGGGGGAACAATGAGCAGTTCTTC.

This clonotype was found a few times. The chain employs TRBV6-1 and TRBJ1-5, with no clear D. This CDR3 has 14 residues. Per the germline V gene, CDR1 is MNHNS and CDR2 is SASEGT. V lost 5 bases and J 2 bases, leaving 10 bases between the germline ends. CDR3 DNA: TGTGCCAGCAGTCCCCGACTGGGCAATCAGCCCCAGCATTTT. It specifies CASSPRLGNQPQHF.

In this sample, this clonotype turned up a few times. The CDR3 sequence: CSARDSGITGELFF. The CDR3, as DNA: TGCAGTGCTAGAGATTCGGGGATCACCGGGGAGCTGTTTTTT. The genes are TRBV20-1 and TRBJ2-2; possibly TRBD2 for D (5 bases). The CDR3 contains 14 residues. The V and J ends lost 0 bases and 4 bases respectively, with 9 bases between them. CDR1 and CDR2 (germline): DFQATT, SNEGSKA (reference sequence).

This chain links TRBV12-3 or TRBV12-4 with TRBJ2-7; perhaps TRBD1 as D (6 bases). The CDR3 consists of 15 residues. V was shortened by 0 bases and J by 6 bases, with 15 bases between the two germline ends. The CDR3 sequence: CASSLALGASGEQYF. CDR3 DNA sequence: TGTGCCAGCAGTTTAGCGCTGGGGGCATCAGGCGAGCAGTACTTC.

V is TRBV7-2 and J is TRBJ2-3; a possible D gene is TRBD2 (6 bases). Germline assignment: CDR1 SGHTA and CDR2 FQGNSA. The CDR3 runs to 14 residues. V was pared by 5 bases and J by 3 bases, with 12 bases between. CDR3 in DNA: TGTGCCAGCAGCACCGGGGGATGGACAGATACGCAGTATTTT. It encodes CASSTGGWTDTQYF.

The chain employs TRBV5-5 and TRBJ2-7; weak D call: TRBD2 (7 bases). V gave up 0 bases and J gave up 3 bases, with 16 bases separating them. The CDR3 extends over 16 amino acids. CDR1 is SGHKS and CDR2 is YYEKEE in the germline V gene (reference sequence). The CDR3 nucleotides are TGTGCCAGCAGCTTGGCCAGGGGACTACCGGGCTACGAGCAGTACTTC. Protein sequence: CASSLARGLPGYEQYF.

The chain is built from TRBV4-3 and TRBJ2-5; 10 bases line up with TRBD1. Germline V gene lookup returns CDR1 LGHNA and CDR2 YSLEER. There are 18 residues in the CDR3. Unmatched junction bases numbered 11, after V lost 0 bases and J lost 4 bases. The CDR3 nucleotides read TGCGCCAGCAGCCAAGAAGGTGACAGGGGGCGTTGGGTAGAGACCCAGTACTTC. It is translated as CASSQEGDRGRWVETQYF.

The DNA of the CDR3 is TGTGCCAGCAGCTCGGACACATTCGAAGCTTTCTTT. This sequence encodes CASSSDTFEAFF. The gene calls are TRBV3-1 and TRBJ1-1; TRBD1 is a possible D gene (5 bases). V lost 5 bases and J 8 bases, leaving 12 bases between the germline ends. Looked up from germline, CDR1 is LGHDT and CDR2 is YNNKEL (reference sequence). There are 12 residues in the CDR3.

The chain recombines TRBV5-1 with TRBJ1-3, with 7 nucleotides matching TRBD1. The CDR3 runs 16 residues. Per germline, CDR1 SGHRS and CDR2 YFSETQ. The V segment lost 4 bases and the J segment 0 bases; nucleotides outside the gene matches: 7. CDR3 DNA sequence: TGCGCCAGCAGCGCGGGACAGCCTAACTCTGGAAACACCATATATTTT. Amino acid sequence: CASSAGQPNSGNTIYF.

In its sample, this clonotype was seen a few times. The chain has TRBV5-1 and TRBJ1-1, with unresolved D. The CDR3 is made up of 15 amino acids. The V end lost 4 bases, the J end lost 1 base, and 14 bases lay between the germline ends. The germline gives CDR1 SGHRS, CDR2 YFSETQ. CDR3 sequence reads: CASSLPATPNTEAFF. CDR3 bases: TGCGCCAGCAGCCTCCCGGCGACACCGAACACTGAAGCTTTCTTT.